This T cell receptor (beta chain) was identified in a study of graft-versus-host responses after intestinal transplantation. Study in general: Transplant recipients had multivisceral, liver-intestinal, or isolated intestinal grafts.

With regard to this clone: Its specificity is unknown.

V dropped 1 base and J dropped 0; count of bases not matched to a gene: 9. Looked up from germline, CDR1 is SGHVS and CDR2 is FNYEAQ. The CDR3 extends over 19 amino acids. Sequencing used immunoSEQ multiplex PCR; TCRdb keeps in-frame clones, though not all of them. The profile shows 80,000 to 95,000 clones, more than 85% of them singletons. This sequence was found in a human donor who received an intestinal transplant. The chain couples TRBV7-6 to TRBJ2-1; 10 positions match TRBD2. The sample here was unstimulated CD8+ T cells sorted from spleen or lymph node cells, taken before intestinal transplant. This CDR3 reads CASSLVSGGPRSSYNEQFF. The CDR3 nucleotides are TGTGCCAGCAGCTTAGTTAGCGGGGGGCCGCGGAGCTCCTACAATGAGCAGTTCTTC.